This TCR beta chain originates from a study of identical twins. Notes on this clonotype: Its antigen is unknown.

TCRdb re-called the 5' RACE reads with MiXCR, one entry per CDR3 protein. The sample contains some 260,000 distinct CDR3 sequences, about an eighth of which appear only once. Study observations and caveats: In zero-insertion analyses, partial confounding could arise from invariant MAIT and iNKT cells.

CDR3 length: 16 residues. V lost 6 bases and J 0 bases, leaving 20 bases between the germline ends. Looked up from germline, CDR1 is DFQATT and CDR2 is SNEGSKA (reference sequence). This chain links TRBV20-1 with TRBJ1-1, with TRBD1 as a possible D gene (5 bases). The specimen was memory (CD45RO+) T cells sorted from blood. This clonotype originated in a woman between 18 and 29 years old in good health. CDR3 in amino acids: CSAVTENWPMNTEAFF. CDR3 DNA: TGCAGTGCGGTGACAGAAAATTGGCCCATGAACACTGAAGCTTTCTTT.